This TCR beta chain was obtained from a study of Ad26.COV2.S vaccination and SARS-CoV-2 variants. Across the whole study: The COV1001 Ad26.COV2.S trial arm included the donor. Participants got Ad26.COV2.S intramuscularly, once or twice 56 days apart. Study outcomes and limitations: Spike-specific responses of CD8+ and CD4+ T cells were reported to display substantial breadth after vaccination. Individuals receiving vaccine had higher spike-specific TCR breadth than placebo recipients did.

Assay used: immunoSEQ multiplex PCR; TCRdb lists only in-frame clones, some missing. There are a few hundred thousand clones in the sample; around nine tenths occur only once, and 12% lies in the top ten. The CDR3 is 14 amino acids. Germline V gene data show CDR1 as MDHEN and CDR2 as SYDVKM. Trimming took 2 bases from V and 4 from J, leaving 11 bases between them. Concerning this clone itself: Antigen: not known.

Treatment specified: some 19 received Ad26.COV2.S at low or high dose, single or two shots; roughly 5 received placebo; per-sample allocation not given. The samples were gathered on day 63 after the first injection of vaccine or placebo. The chain carries TRBV28 and TRBJ2-5, with D perhaps TRBD2 (5 bases). This TCR was recovered from a person aged 18-60 years who received the Ad26.COV2.S COVID-19 vaccine or a placebo. The sequences come from peripheral blood, collected in a trial of Ad26.COV2.S vaccine versus placebo. CDR3 bases: TGTGCCAGCAGTTTACGGGGAGTTCTAGAGACCCAGTACTTC. This gives the protein CASSLRGVLETQYF.